These 17 T cell receptor beta chains originate from one sample sequenced in a study of T cells in Graves' hyperthyroidism and ophthalmopathy. It was RNA transcripts that yielded the amplified TCR beta CDR3 regions. When the TCR CDR3 underwent first-round RT-PCR, the HTBI primer set was used. TCRdb ran MiXCR on the multiplex PCR reads and lists one entry per CDR3 protein. The sample has some 600,000 distinct CDR3 sequences, about 45% seen once. Sequencing was carried out using peripheral blood or thyroid tissue (not recorded which). The receptors originated from a woman younger than 35 with Graves' hyperthyroidism.

The chain is built from TRBV29-1 and TRBJ1-2; TRBD1 aligns across 7 bases. Germline-derived CDR1 and CDR2 are SQVTM and ANQGSEA. V shed 8 bases, J shed 5 bases, and the junction held 8 bases outside the gene matches. This CDR3 is built from 12 residues. CDR3 protein: CSLSGTAYGYTF. The CDR3 bases are TGCAGCTTGTCCGGGACAGCGTATGGCTACACCTTC. Combining the CDR3 with reference TRBV29-1 and TRBJ1-2 gives the whole variable domain SAVISQKPSRDICQRGTSLTIQCQVDSQVTMMFWYRQQPGQSLTLIATANQGSEATYESGFVIDKFPISRPNLTFSTLTVSNMSPEDSSIYLCSLSGTAYGYTFGSGTRLTVV.

There are many counts of this clonotype. The CDR3 here is CASSSLAGDVQYF. As DNA, the CDR3 is TGTGCCAGCAGCTCCCTAGCGGGAGACGTGCAGTACTTC. This chain uses TRBV7-2 with TRBJ2-7, with TRBD2 matching over 10 bases. CDR1 and CDR2 from the germline V gene are SGHTA and FQGNSA. V dropped 4 bases and J dropped 9; count of bases not matched to a gene: 6. The CDR3 sequence is 13 residues long.

The chain employs TRBV12-3 or TRBV12-4 and TRBJ1-2; D not certain. V was shortened by 6 bases and J by 0 bases, with 8 bases between the two germline ends. The CDR3 runs 13 residues. CDR3 residues: CASRSTSNYGYTF. CDR3 nucleotide sequence: TGTGCCAGCAGGTCAACATCTAACTATGGCTACACCTTC.

There are many counts of this clonotype. The rearrangement links TRBV2 to TRBJ1-5; D is unresolved. Germline V gene data show CDR1 as SNHLY and CDR2 as FYNNEI. The ends were cut back, 5 bases at V and 4 bases at J, with 9 bases in the middle. This CDR3 contains 13 residues. The CDR3 DNA sequence: TGTGCCAGCAGTCCGACGGTTAATCAGCCCCAGCATTTT. Protein sequence: CASSPTVNQPQHF.

V gene TRBV7-2 combines with J gene TRBJ2-5; no firm D call. V lost 0 bases and J 2 bases, leaving 10 bases between the germline ends. The CDR3 has 15 amino acids. Germline CDR1 SGHTA, CDR2 FQGNSA. CDR3 protein: CASSLAGPGQETQYF. CDR3 DNA: TGTGCCAGCAGCTTAGCGGGCCCTGGACAAGAGACCCAGTACTTC.

This clonotype was observed a few times. The junction shows a germline mismatch at one end, possibly a read error. The chain recombines TRBV7-9 with TRBJ2-7; no firm D call. This CDR3 spans 16 amino acids. Germline lookup yields CDR1 SEHNR and CDR2 FQNEAQ (reference sequence). The CDR3 reads CASSQEAGRSAYEQYF. The CDR3 coding sequence is TGCGCCAGCAGCCAAGAGGCCGGACGGTCTGCCTACGAGCAGTACTTC.

Regarding this clonotype: This may be a read error: a much more frequent sequence differs by one nucleotide. The chain is built from TRBV12-3 or TRBV12-4 and TRBJ1-2; D not certain. The CDR3 has 14 residues. Trimming removed 5 bases from V and 0 bases from J, with 10 bases in between. The CDR3 spells CASSIVRANYGYTF. As DNA, the CDR3 is TGTGCCAGCAGTATCGTCCGAGCTAACTATGGCTACACCTTC.

The V gene is TRBV7-9, the J gene TRBJ2-7; 7 bases align to TRBD2. The closer fit of TRBJ2-1 to the DNA end suggests the J call may be wrong. This CDR3 has 13 residues. Germline V gene sequence: CDR1 SEHNR, CDR2 FQNEAQ (reference sequence). CDR3 in amino acids: CASSSPGLGEQFF. The CDR3 DNA follows: TGTGCCAGCAGCTCCCCCGGACTAGGCGAGCAGTTCTTC.

The chain is built from TRBV10-3 and TRBJ2-7, with TRBD1 matching over 8 bases. The germline V gene has CDR1 ENHRY and CDR2 SYGVKD. The CDR3 covers 12 residues. Germline trimming cut 11 bases from V and 5 bases from J; bases unmatched to any gene: 8. The CDR3: CAVGQGRNEQYF. The CDR3 DNA reads as TGTGCCGTCGGACAGGGAAGGAACGAGCAGTACTTC.

With regard to this clonotype: One end of the junction fails to match germline, which may point to a read error. The J gene is TRBJ1-3, the V gene TRBV14; no clear D. The germline CDR1 and CDR2 sequences are SGHDN and FVKESK. CDR3 size: 16 residues. CDR3 sequence: CANSLDRASSGNTIYF. In DNA form, the CDR3 reads TGTGCCAACAGCTTAGATCGGGCGAGCTCTGGAAACACCATATATTTT.

In its sample, this clonotype was seen many times. The rearrangement joins TRBV7-9 to TRBJ2-5; unclear D gene. V lost 5 bases and J lost 2, with 9 bases in between. Germline loops: CDR1 SEHNR, CDR2 FQNEAQ (reference sequence). This CDR3 is built from 13 residues. CDR3 residues: CASSIRPQETQYF. CDR3 DNA sequence: TGTGCCAGCAGCATTAGGCCTCAAGAGACCCAGTACTTC.

The rearrangement links TRBV25-1 to TRBJ2-7; D is perhaps TRBD2 (5 bases). The CDR3 length is 15 residues. V lost 6 bases to trimming and J lost 2 bases, with 17 bases between them. Germline V lookup: CDR1 MGHDK, CDR2 SYGVNS. This chain's CDR3 is CASSQTRLAPYEQYF. Here the CDR3 DNA reads TGTGCCAGCAGCCAAACACGGCTAGCCCCCTACGAGCAGTACTTC.

The chain links TRBV10-3 to TRBJ1-5; D gene unclear. V was cut by 5 bases and J by 6 bases, with 17 bases left in between. CDR1 is ENHRY and CDR2 is SYGVKD in the germline V gene. The CDR3 is 15 amino acids. This CDR3 reads CAISTALGPGQPQHF. The CDR3 nucleotides read TGTGCCATCAGTACAGCCCTAGGTCCTGGTCAGCCCCAGCATTTT.

This clonotype has ten or more counts. The J gene is TRBJ2-7, the V gene TRBV15; the match to TRBD1 covers 11 bases. The length of the CDR3 is 15 residues. The germline V gene has CDR1 LNHNV and CDR2 YYDKDF (reference sequence). Germline trimming cut 5 bases from V and 7 bases from J; bases unmatched to any gene: 10. This CDR3 reads CATSSRDRGGLEQYF. The CDR3, as DNA: TGTGCCACCAGCTCCCGGGACAGGGGGGGATTGGAGCAGTACTTC.

J is TRBJ2-5 and V is TRBV9; unclear D gene. Germline V gene sequence: CDR1 SGDLS, CDR2 YYNGEE. This CDR3 has 14 amino acids. Trimming took 0 bases from V and 1 from J, leaving 7 bases between them. DNA for the CDR3: TGTGCCAGCAGCGTAGCTGGCTCCCAAGAGACCCAGTACTTC. It encodes CASSVAGSQETQYF.

The chain links TRBV7-3 to TRBJ2-7, with 11 bases that match TRBD2. The CDR3 covers 14 residues. Per the germline V gene, CDR1 is SGHTA and CDR2 is FQGTGA. The V and J ends lost 5 bases and 6 bases, in that order; junction bases with no gene match: 6. The CDR3 DNA sequence: TGTGCCAGCAGCAAGAGACTAGCGGGACGCGAGCAGTACTTC. Its protein is CASSKRLAGREQYF. Full variable domain (rest looked up from reference TRBV7-3 and TRBJ2-7): GAGVSQTPSNKVTEKGKYVELRCDPISGHTALYWYRQSLGQGPEFLIYFQGTGAADDSGLPNDRFFAVRPEGSVSTLKIQRTERGDSAVYLCASSKRLAGREQYFGPGTRLTVT.

The chain carries TRBV7-3 and TRBJ2-7, with TRBD2 matching over 10 bases. J lost 1 base, V lost 3 bases, and 6 bases had no gene match. Germline V gene lookup returns CDR1 SGHTA and CDR2 FQGTGA. The CDR3 spans 16 residues. The CDR3 nucleotides are TGTGCCAGCAGCTTTTTGAGCGGGGGGGCTTCCTACGAGCAGTACTTC. It specifies CASSFLSGGASYEQYF.